This record looks at one TCR beta chain sequence and its context. Its antigen remains unknown. This specimen comes from a study of T cell responses to AZD1222 COVID-19 vaccine. The data were produced by immunoSEQ multiplex PCR, yet TCRdb's version contains in-frame clones alone and is incomplete. The sample lists some 79,000 clones, about three quarters seen once, with roughly 50% in the top ten. Findings and caveats of the study: Increased Spike-specific TCR breadth and depth were observed after two AZD1222 doses. Within unmutated variant regions lay the reported targets of nearly half of spike-specific TCRs.

The sample in question was peripheral blood, obtained 28 days after the second AZD1222 dose. This receptor was obtained from an adult who received the AZD1222 COVID-19 vaccine.

The CDR3: CASDRMVAGVGEQFF. The CDR3 coding sequence is TGTGCCAGCGATCGTATGGTAGCGGGAGTTGGTGAGCAGTTCTTC. The V gene is TRBV6-5, the J gene TRBJ2-1, with 9 positions matching TRBD2. Germline CDR1 MNHEY, CDR2 SVGAGI. V lost 8 bases and J lost 9; bases outside the gene matches: 14. The CDR3 sequence is 15 residues long.